This TCR beta chain came from a study of blood T cell repertoires in COVID-19. Study at large: There were acute and convalescent COVID-19 samples, and they came from the United States, Italy and Spain.

CDR3 size: 15 residues. V was pared by 3 bases and J by 4 bases, with 7 bases of the junction left unmatched. Looked up from germline, CDR1 is SEHNR and CDR2 is FQNEAQ (reference sequence). Grouping used clinical history reported by participants in a survey and questionnaire. Symptom resolution, clearance, or two negative PCRs marked the recovered donors of Cohort 3. Per the study methods: Counts of nucleated cells, estimated from reference gene primer amplification, were obtained. Sequencing used immunoSEQ multiplex PCR; TCRdb keeps in-frame clones, though not all of them. That table gives V, J and clone size, and the DNA gave D and trimming. The sample gives approximately 300,000 clones, approximately 83% of which show up once; roughly 4.3% is in the top ten.

The sequence was obtained from a woman aged 25 to 39 who had recovered from COVID-19. This chain connects TRBV7-9 to TRBJ2-5; 8 bases are shared with TRBD2. The sample was PBMCs or T cells enriched from blood (not recorded which). CDR3 in DNA: TGTGCCAGCAGCTTCAGCGGGGGTTTAGGAGAGACCCAGTACTTC. Protein product: CASSFSGGLGETQYF. The full variable domain, its missing parts supplied by reference TRBV7-9 and TRBJ2-5, is DTGVSQNPRHKITKRGQNVTFRCDPISEHNRLYWYRQTLGQGPEFLTYFQNEAQLEKSRLLSDRFSAERPKGSFSTLEIQRTEQGDSAMYLCASSFSGGLGETQYFGPGTRLLVL.